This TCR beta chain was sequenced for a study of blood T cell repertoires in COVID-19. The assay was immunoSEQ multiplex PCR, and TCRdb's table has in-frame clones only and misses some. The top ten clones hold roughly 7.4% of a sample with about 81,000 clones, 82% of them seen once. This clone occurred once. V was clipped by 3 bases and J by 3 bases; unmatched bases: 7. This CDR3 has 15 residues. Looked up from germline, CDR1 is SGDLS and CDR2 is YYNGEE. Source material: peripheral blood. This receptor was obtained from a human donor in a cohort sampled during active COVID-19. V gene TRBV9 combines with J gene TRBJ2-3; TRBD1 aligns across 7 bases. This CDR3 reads CASSAGQAATDTQYF. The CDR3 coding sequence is TGTGCCAGCAGCGCTGGACAGGCGGCTACAGATACGCAGTATTTT. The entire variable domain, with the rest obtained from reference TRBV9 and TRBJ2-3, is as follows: DSGVTQTPKHLITATGQRVTLRCSPRSGDLSVYWYQQSLDQGLQFLIQYYNGEERAKGNILERFSAQQFPDLHSELNLSSLELGDSALYFCASSAGQAATDTQYFGPGTRLTVL.